These T cell receptor beta chains were read from a single sample in a study of cytomegalovirus exposure and HLA in healthy donors. Profiled with immunoSEQ multiplex PCR; TCRdb holds only in-frame clones, not every one. Its table records around 88,000 clones. Sequenced sample: PBMCs. Source of these receptors: a girl aged 10-17 years in good health and CMV-seropositive. CDR3s include the opening cysteine and the closing phenylalanine or tryptophan. A D gene is named only where the DNA matches it firmly.

j_call v_call d_call cdr3_nt cdr3_aa
TRBJ1-2 TRBV9 TRBD1 TGTGCCAGCAGCGTAGGTGGGGACAGGTACTATGGCTACACCTTC CASSVGGDRYYGYTF
TRBJ1-4 TRBV9 NA TGTGCCAGCAGCGTAGAGGGGAGGGGTGAAAAACTGTTTTTT CASSVEGRGEKLFF
TRBJ2-3 TRBV4-1 NA TGCGCCAGCAGCCAAGAGAACAGGGGGGGAGATACGCAGTATTTT CASSQENRGGDTQYF
TRBJ1-6 TRBV18 NA TGTGCCAGCTCACCCTACAGGGATGATGTCTATAATTCACCCCTCCACTTT CASSPYRDDVYNSPLHF
TRBJ2-3 TRBV13 NA TGTGCCAGCAGCTTTGGCGGGGGCACAGATACGCAGTATTTT CASSFGGGTDTQYF
TRBJ1-5 TRBV7-2 TRBD1 TGTGCCAGCAGCTTAGCGCGGGGACAGAAGCCCCAGCATTTT CASSLARGQKPQHF
TRBJ1-1 TRBV19 TRBD1 TGTGCCAGTAGTTCTCCCCGACAGGGCCAAACTGAAGCTTTCTTT CASSSPRQGQTEAFF
TRBJ1-2 TRBV5-6 NA TGTGCCAGCAGCTTGCTCCAGGGGACCTATGGCTACACCTTC CASSLLQGTYGYTF
TRBJ1-1 TRBV11-2 NA TGTGCCAGCAGCCCGGGGGAGCCTGAAGCTTTCTTT CASSPGEPEAFF
TRBJ1-2 TRBV5-4 NA TGTGCCAGCAGCTTACAGGGTGGCTATGGCTACACCTTC CASSLQGGYGYTF
TRBJ2-5 TRBV21-1 NA TGTGCCAGCAGCAAGGAAAGGGGTGATCAAGAGACCCAGTACTTC CASSKERGDQETQYF
TRBJ2-2 TRBV19 NA TGTGCCAGTAGTATACAGGGTACCCCCGGGGAGCTGTTTTTT CASSIQGTPGELFF
TRBJ2-7 TRBV27 NA TGTGCCAGCAGTTTGAAGGTCGGCGCCAGGTTCTCCTACGAGCAGTACTTC CASSLKVGARFSYEQYF
TRBJ1-5 TRBV21-1 NA TGTGCCAGCAGCAAACCATGTTGGGAGGGCAATCAGCCCCAGCATTTT CASSKPCWEGNQPQHF
TRBJ1-5 TRBV19 NA TGTGCCAGTCAGGCCCTCGGCGCTTATAGCAATCAGCCCCAGCATTTT CASQALGAYSNQPQHF
TRBJ2-3 TRBV18 TRBD2 TGTGCCAGCTCGCCCACCGGCGGGGGGAGCACAGATACGCAGTATTTT CASSPTGGGSTDTQYF
TRBJ1-2 TRBV18 NA TGTGCCAGCTCACCGTCGACATTCAACTATGGCTACACCTTC CASSPSTFNYGYTF
TRBJ2-7 TRBV27 TRBD1 TGTGCCAGCAGCCGGGACAGGGACGACTACGAGCAGTACTTC CASSRDRDDYEQYF
TRBJ2-1 TRBV4-2 TRBD2 TGTGCCAGCAGCCAAGTCCGGGGACTAGCGGGTAACTATGAGCAGTTCTTC CASSQVRGLAGNYEQFF
TRBJ2-3 TRBV29-1 TRBD2 TGCAGCGTTGAGCCAGCGGGGAGCACAGATACGCAGTATTTT CSVEPAGSTDTQYF
TRBJ2-7 TRBV5-1 TRBD1 TGCGCCAGCAGCTTTGGGACAGGGGCCTACGAGCAGTACTTC CASSFGTGAYEQYF
TRBJ2-1 TRBV18 TRBD2 TGTGCCAGCTCACCACCGGGACTACCTCTTAATGAGCAGTTCTTC CASSPPGLPLNEQFF
TRBJ1-5 TRBV10-3 NA TGTGCCATCAGTGAGGTAGGGAGTAGCAATCAGCCCCAGCATTTT CAISEVGSSNQPQHF
TRBJ1-1 TRBV7-8 NA TGTGCCAGCAGCTTAGTGGAGGGGATCGCTGAAGCTTTCTTT CASSLVEGIAEAFF
TRBJ2-5 TRBV29-1 NA TGCAGCTATGAGAAACTATCCCAGGGGACCCAGTACTTC CSYEKLSQGTQYF
TRBJ2-3 TRBV11-2 NA TGTGCCAGCAGCCCCCGACTAGGAGATACGCAGTATTTT CASSPRLGDTQYF
TRBJ2-2 TRBV7-7 NA TGTGCCAGCAGCTTAGGCGGAGGCCCGGTCACCGGGGAGCTGTTTTTT CASSLGGGPVTGELFF
TRBJ2-5 TRBV2 TRBD1 TGTGCCAGCAGCCTAGGACAGGGTGGGGGAGAGACCCAGTACTTC CASSLGQGGGETQYF
TRBJ2-3 TRBV4-3 TRBD2 TGCGCCAGCAGCCGCTTGATGACTAGCGGGGGGCCTGGAGGTACAGATACGCAGTATTTT CASSRLMTSGGPGGTDTQYF
TRBJ1-6 TRBV11-2 TRBD1 TGTGCCAGCAGCACCAACAGGGGGCAATTTTCACCCCTCCACTTT CASSTNRGQFSPLHF
TRBJ2-1 TRBV7-9 NA TGTGCCAGCAGCGTACTAGCCCGGGATGAGCAGTTCTTC CASSVLARDEQFF
TRBJ2-5 TRBV30 TRBD2 TGTGCCTATGGGCTCGGGGGGGAGACCCAGTACTTC CAYGLGGETQYF
TRBJ1-3 TRBV6-5 NA TGTGCCAGCATGGGCAACTCTGGAAACACCATATATTTT CASMGNSGNTIYF
TRBJ1-2 TRBV10-2 TRBD1 TGCGCCACCAACGAAACACCCGGGACAGATACTAACTATGGCTACACCTTC CATNETPGTDTNYGYTF
TRBJ2-5 TRBV28 TRBD1 TGTGCCAGCAGCCCACCAGGGGGCGCCCGTCAAGAGACCCAGTACTTC CASSPPGGARQETQYF
TRBJ1-1 TRBV7-9 NA TGTGCCAGCACCCGAGACGGGATGAACACTGAAGCTTTCTTT CASTRDGMNTEAFF
TRBJ1-6 TRBV4-1 TRBD1 TGCGCCAGCAGCCTGGGACAGCATAATTCACCCCTCCACTTT CASSLGQHNSPLHF
TRBJ2-3 TRBV7-9 TRBD2 TGTGCCAGCAGCCCATGGACTAGCGGTTCTAGCACAGATACGCAGTATTTT CASSPWTSGSSTDTQYF
TRBJ2-4 TRBV5-6 TRBD1 TGTGCCAGCAGCTTGGCCTCGACAGGGGGCGGAAAAAACATTCAGTACTTC CASSLASTGGGKNIQYF
TRBJ1-5 TRBV6-1 NA TGTGCCAGCAGTGCCGCGGGGGGCTCGCATCAGCCCCAGCATTTT CASSAAGGSHQPQHF
TRBJ1-1 TRBV7-9 NA TGTGCCAGCCGGATGGAGGGTTTAGACACTGAAGCTTTCTTT CASRMEGLDTEAFF
TRBJ1-6 TRBV4-2 NA TGTGCCAGCAGCCTGTCCGGGACACTCGATAATTCACCCCTCCACTTT CASSLSGTLDNSPLHF
TRBJ1-5 TRBV19 NA TGTGCCAGTAAGAGAAGCCTCAATCAGCCCCAGCATTTT CASKRSLNQPQHF
TRBJ1-1 TRBV5-1 TRBD1 TGCGCCAGCAGCTTGGATGGGACAGTCACTGAAGCTTTCTTT CASSLDGTVTEAFF
TRBJ2-2 TRBV19 TRBD1 TGTGCCAGTAGGTCCATCAGTGACAGGGCGACCGGGGAGCTGTTTTTT CASRSISDRATGELFF
TRBJ2-3 TRBV30 NA TGTGCCTGGAGTGGGGCTAGCACAGATACGCAGTATTTT CAWSGASTDTQYF
TRBJ2-7 TRBV5-1 TRBD2 TGCGCCAGCAGCTTGGAGGCGGGGGGGCAGGTCGAGCAGTACTTC CASSLEAGGQVEQYF
TRBJ2-1 TRBV19 NA TGTGCCAGTAGTATAGGCAGGGTCAATGAGCAGTTCTTC CASSIGRVNEQFF
TRBJ2-5 TRBV6-6 TRBD2 TGTGCCAGCCGAGCGGGGGGGCAAGAGACCCAGTACTTC CASRAGGQETQYF
TRBJ1-1 TRBV19 NA TGTGCCAGTAGTATTGGGTGGGGGGGCACTGAAGCTTTCTTT CASSIGWGGTEAFF
TRBJ2-5 TRBV7-9 NA TGTGCCAGCAGCTTCCCCGTGAGTACTTCGGAGAAGACCCAGTACTTC CASSFPVSTSEKTQYF
TRBJ1-2 TRBV13 NA TGTGCCAGCAGCGGCACAGGGATGGACTATGGCTACACCTTC CASSGTGMDYGYTF
TRBJ2-1 TRBV4-2 NA TGTGCCAGCAGCCAAGTAAGGAGCTCCTACAATGAGCAGTTCTTC CASSQVRSSYNEQFF
TRBJ2-4 TRBV5-4 TRBD1 TGTGCCAGCAGCCCCGGGACAGAGCTAGCCAAAAACATTCAGTACTTC CASSPGTELAKNIQYF
TRBJ2-1 TRBV28 TRBD2 TGTGCCTCATCAAGAACGGGGGGAAACTACAATGAGCAGTTCTTC CASSRTGGNYNEQFF
TRBJ2-2 TRBV11-2 NA TGTGCCAGCAGCTCGGGACACTCTTTGGGCACCGGGGAGCTGTTTTTT CASSSGHSLGTGELFF
TRBJ1-1 TRBV28 TRBD1 TGTGCCAGCAGTGCTGGGGACAGGGGGGGAACTGAAGCTTTCTTT CASSAGDRGGTEAFF